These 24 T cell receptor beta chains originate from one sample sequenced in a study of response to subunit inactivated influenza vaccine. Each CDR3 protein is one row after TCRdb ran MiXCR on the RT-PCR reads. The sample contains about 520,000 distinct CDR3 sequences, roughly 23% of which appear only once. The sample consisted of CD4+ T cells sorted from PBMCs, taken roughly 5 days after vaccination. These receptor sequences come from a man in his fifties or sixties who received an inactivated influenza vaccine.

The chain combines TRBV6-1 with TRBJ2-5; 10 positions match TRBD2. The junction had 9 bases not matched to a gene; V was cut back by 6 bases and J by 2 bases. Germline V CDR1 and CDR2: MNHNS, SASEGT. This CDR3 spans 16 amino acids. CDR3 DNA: TGTGCCAGCAGACCCCCGACTAGCGGGCTTCAAGAGACCCAGTACTTC. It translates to CASRPPTSGLQETQYF.

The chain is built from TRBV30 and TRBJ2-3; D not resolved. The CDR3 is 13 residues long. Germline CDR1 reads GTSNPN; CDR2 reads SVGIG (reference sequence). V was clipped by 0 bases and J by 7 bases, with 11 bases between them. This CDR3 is CAWSVLGEHTQYF. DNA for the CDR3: TGTGCCTGGAGTGTACTTGGCGAGCATACGCAGTATTTT.

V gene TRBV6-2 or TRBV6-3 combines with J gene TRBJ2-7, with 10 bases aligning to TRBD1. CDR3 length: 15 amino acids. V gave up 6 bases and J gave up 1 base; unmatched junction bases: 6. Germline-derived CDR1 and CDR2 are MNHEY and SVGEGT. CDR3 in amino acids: CASRPSGQGSYEQYF. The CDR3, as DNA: TGTGCCAGCAGACCTTCGGGACAGGGGTCCTACGAGCAGTACTTC.

CDR3 loop: CSAGRAPSTSPKFTDTQYF. The CDR3 nucleotides read TGCAGCGCCGGACGGGCCCCTTCCACATCTCCTAAATTCACAGATACGCAGTATTTT. The gene calls are TRBV29-1 and TRBJ2-3; D is unclear. The CDR3 runs 19 residues. V was trimmed by 7 bases and J by 2 bases, leaving 31 bases between them. CDR1 and CDR2 (germline): SQVTM, ANQGSEA.

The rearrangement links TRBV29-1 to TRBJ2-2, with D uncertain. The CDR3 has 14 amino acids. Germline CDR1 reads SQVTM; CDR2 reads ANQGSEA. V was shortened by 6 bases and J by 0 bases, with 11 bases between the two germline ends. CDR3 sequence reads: CSVGMGSNTGELFF. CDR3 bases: TGCAGCGTGGGAATGGGATCGAACACCGGGGAGCTGTTTTTT.

The CDR3 here is CASSRVGQAPYEQYF. The DNA for the CDR3 is TGTGCCAGCAGCCGTGTCGGGCAAGCACCCTACGAGCAGTACTTC. The rearrangement links TRBV12-3 or TRBV12-4 to TRBJ2-7; D unresolved. V was pared by 6 bases and J by 2 bases, with 17 bases between. The CDR3 has 15 residues.

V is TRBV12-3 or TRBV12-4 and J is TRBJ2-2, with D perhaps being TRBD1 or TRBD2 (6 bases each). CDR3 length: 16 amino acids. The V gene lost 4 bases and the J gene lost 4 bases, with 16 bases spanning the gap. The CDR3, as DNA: TGTGCCAGCAGTTCAGGGGACTGGACACCCACCGGGGAGCTGTTTTTT. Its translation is CASSSGDWTPTGELFF.

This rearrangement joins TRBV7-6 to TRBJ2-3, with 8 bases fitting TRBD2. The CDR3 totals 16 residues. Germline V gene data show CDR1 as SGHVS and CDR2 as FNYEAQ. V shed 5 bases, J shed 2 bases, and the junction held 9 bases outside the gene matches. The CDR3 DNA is TGTGCCAGCAGCCTTGCGGGGGGCCCTCTCACAGATACGCAGTATTTT. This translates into CASSLAGGPLTDTQYF.

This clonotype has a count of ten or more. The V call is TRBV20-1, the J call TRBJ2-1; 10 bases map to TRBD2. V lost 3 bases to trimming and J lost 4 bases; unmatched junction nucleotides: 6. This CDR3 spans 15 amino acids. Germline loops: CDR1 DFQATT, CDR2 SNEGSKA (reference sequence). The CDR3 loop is CSASPLAGIYNEQFF. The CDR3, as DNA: TGCAGTGCTAGCCCACTAGCGGGAATATACAATGAGCAGTTCTTC.

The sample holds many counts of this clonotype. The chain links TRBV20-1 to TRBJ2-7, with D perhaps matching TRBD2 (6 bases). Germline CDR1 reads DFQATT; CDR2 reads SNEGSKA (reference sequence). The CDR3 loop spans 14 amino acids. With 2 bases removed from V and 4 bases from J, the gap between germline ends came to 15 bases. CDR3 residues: CSARSPRDSYEQYF. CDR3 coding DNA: TGCAGTGCTAGATCCCCCAGGGACTCTTACGAGCAGTACTTC.

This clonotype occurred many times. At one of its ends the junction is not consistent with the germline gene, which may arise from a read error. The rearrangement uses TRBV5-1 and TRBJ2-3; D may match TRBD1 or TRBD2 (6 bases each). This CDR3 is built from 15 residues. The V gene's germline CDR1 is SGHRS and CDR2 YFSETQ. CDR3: CASSLRGASTDTQYF. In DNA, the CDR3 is TGTGCCAGCAGCTTGAGGGGGGCCTCCACAGATACGCAGTATTTT.

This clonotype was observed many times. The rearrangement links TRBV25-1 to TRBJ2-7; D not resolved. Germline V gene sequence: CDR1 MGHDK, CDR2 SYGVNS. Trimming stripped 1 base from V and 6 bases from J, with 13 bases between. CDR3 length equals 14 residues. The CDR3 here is CASSESIPPSEQYF. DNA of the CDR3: TGTGCCAGCAGTGAATCCATTCCCCCTTCCGAGCAGTACTTC.

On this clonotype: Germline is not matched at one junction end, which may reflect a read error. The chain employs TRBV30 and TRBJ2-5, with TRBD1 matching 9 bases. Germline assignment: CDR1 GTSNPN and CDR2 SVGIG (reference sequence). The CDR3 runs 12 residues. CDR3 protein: CAWSVKQGAGNF. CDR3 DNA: TGTGCCTGGAGTGTTAAACAGGGGGCCGGTAACTTC.

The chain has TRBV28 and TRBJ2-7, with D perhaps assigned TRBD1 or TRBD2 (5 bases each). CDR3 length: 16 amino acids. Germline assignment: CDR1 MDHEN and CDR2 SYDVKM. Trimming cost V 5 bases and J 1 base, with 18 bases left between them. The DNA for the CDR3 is TGTGCCAGCAGTCATCCCGGGACGGGTCTATCCTACGAGCAGTACTTC. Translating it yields CASSHPGTGLSYEQYF.

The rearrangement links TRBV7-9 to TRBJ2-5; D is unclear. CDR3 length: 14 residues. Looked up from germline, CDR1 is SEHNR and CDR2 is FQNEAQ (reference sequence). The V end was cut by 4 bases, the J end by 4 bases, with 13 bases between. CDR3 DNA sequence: TGTGCCAGCAGCTATCAAAACGGCCGAGAGACCCAGTACTTC. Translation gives CASSYQNGRETQYF.

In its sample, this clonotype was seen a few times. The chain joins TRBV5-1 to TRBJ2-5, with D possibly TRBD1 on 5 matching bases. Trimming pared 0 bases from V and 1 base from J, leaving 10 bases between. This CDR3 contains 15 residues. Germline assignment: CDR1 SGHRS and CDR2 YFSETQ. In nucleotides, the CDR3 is TGCGCCAGCAGCTTGGTGCCAGGGATCCAAGAGACCCAGTACTTC. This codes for CASSLVPGIQETQYF.

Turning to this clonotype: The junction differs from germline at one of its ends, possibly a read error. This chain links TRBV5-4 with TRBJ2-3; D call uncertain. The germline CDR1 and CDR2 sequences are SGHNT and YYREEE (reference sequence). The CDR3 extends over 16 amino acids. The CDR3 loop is CASGLGFPRSGDTQYF. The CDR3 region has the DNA TGTGCCAGCGGCTTGGGGTTCCCCCGCTCGGGAGATACGCAGTATTTT.

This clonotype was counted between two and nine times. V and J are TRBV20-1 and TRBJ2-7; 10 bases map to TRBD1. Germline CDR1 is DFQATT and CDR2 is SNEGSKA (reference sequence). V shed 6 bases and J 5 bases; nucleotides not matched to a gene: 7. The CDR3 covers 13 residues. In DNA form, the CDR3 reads TGCAGTGCCACCGGGGGACAGGGGCACGAGCAGTACTTC. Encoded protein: CSATGGQGHEQYF.

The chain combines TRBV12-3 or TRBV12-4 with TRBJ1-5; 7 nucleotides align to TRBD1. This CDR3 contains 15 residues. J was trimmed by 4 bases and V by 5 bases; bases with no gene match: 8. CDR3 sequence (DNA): TGTGCCAGCAGTAAATCGACAGGGCTTAATCAGCCCCAGCATTTT. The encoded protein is CASSKSTGLNQPQHF.

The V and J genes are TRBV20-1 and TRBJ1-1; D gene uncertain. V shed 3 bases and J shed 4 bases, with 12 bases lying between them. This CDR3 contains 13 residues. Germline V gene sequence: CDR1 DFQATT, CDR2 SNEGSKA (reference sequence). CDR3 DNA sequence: TGCAGTGCTAGGGGTCCGCTAGCCACTGAAGCTTTCTTT. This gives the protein CSARGPLATEAFF.

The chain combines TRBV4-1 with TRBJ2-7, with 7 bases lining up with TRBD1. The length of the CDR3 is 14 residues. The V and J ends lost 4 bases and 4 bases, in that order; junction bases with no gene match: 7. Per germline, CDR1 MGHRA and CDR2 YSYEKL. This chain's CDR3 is CASSPRQGQYEQYF. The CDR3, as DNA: TGCGCCAGCAGCCCTCGACAGGGTCAGTACGAGCAGTACTTC.

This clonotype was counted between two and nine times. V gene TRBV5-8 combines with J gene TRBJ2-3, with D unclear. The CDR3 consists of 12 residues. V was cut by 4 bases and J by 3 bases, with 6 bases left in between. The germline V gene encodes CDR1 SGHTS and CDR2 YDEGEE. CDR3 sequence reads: CASSAWTDTQYF. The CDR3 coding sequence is TGTGCCAGCAGCGCATGGACAGATACGCAGTATTTT.

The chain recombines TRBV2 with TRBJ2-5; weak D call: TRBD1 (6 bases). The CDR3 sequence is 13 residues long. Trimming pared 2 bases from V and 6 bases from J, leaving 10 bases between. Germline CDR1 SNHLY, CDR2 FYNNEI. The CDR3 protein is CASSETRGKTQYF. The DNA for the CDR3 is TGTGCCAGCAGTGAAACCAGGGGAAAGACCCAGTACTTC.

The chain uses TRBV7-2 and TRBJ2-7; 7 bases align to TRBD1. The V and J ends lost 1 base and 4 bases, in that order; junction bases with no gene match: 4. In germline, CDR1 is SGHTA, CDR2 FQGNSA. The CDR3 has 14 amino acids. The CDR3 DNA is TGTGCCAGCAGCTTAGTAGGGGGCGTGTACGAGCAGTACTTC. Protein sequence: CASSLVGGVYEQYF.